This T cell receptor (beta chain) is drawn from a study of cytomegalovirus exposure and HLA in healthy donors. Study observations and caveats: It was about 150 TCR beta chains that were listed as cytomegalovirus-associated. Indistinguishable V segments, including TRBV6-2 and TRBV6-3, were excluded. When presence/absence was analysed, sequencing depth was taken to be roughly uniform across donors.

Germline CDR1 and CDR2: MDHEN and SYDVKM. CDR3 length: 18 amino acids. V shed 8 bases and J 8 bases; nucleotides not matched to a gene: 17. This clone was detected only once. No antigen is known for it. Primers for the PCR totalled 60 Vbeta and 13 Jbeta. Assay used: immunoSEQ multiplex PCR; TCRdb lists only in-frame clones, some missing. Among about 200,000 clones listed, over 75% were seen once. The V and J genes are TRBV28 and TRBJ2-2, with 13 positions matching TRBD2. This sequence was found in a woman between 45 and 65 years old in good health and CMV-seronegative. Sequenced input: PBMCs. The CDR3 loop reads CASSYRTSGSSLGGELFF. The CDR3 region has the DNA TGTGCCAGCTCCTATCGGACTAGCGGGAGTAGTCTCGGTGGGGAGCTGTTTTTT.